The entry that follows covers one TCR beta chain sequence. No antigen is known for it. The sample holds no much larger clone one base away, and base qualities are not on file. The data belong to a study of control samples from healthy donors and cancer patients (dated by TCRdb to 2020 to 2022). V is clipped by 4 bases and J by 0 bases, and the sequence between their germline boundaries is 4 bases long. Inclusive of the bounding cysteine and phenylalanine, the CDR3 is 14 residues long. The kept DNA is CDR3 alone, 42 bases in frame from the first base. Looking up the germline V gene yields CDR1 MGHDK and CDR2 SYGVNS. The library was built by means of the immunoSEQ multiplex PCR assay. Sourced from immuneACCESS, this table was stored by TCRdb with only in-frame sequences that have V and J called. A share of the clones is absent; for the studies checked, an unresolved V gene accounts for under half, and the remainder has no known explanation. This sample comprises fewer than 200,000 clones, nearly 96% of them detected only once. Around 0.92% of the sample belongs to the ten largest clones.

Source material: blood. This chain is built from TRBV25-1 and TRBJ2-6, with the D gene not confidently named. This TCR derives from a woman in her twenties or thirties in good health. CDR3 loop: CASSGHSGANVLTF. The sequenced DNA: TGTGCCAGCAGTGGCCACTCTGGGGCCAACGTCCTGACTTTC.